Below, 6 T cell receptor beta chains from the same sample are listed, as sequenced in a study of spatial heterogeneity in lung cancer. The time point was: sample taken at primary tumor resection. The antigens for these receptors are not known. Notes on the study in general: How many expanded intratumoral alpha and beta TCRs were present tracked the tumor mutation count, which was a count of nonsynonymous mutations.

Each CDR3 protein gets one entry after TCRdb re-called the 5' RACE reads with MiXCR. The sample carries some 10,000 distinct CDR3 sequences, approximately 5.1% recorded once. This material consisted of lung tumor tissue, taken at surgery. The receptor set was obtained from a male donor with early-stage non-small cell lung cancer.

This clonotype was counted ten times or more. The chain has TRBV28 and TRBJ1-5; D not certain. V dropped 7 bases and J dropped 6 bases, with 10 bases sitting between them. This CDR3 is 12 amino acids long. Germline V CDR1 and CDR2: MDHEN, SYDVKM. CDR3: CASNNLIQPQHF. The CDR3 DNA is TGTGCCAGCAATAACCTCATTCAGCCCCAGCATTTT.

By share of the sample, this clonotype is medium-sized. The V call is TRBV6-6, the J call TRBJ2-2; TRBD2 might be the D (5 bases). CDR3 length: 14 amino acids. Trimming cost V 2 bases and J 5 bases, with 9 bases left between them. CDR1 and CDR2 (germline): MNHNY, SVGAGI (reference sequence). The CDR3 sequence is CASSYSGETGELFF. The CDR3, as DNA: TGTGCCAGCAGTTACAGCGGTGAAACCGGGGAGCTGTTTTTT.

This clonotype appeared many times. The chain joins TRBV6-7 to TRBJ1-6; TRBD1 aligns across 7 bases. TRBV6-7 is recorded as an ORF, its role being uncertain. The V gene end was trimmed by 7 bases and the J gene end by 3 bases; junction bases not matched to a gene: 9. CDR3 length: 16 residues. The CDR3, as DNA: TGTGCCAGCACCCTAATGAGGACAGGCTATAATTCACCCCTCCACTTT. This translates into CASTLMRTGYNSPLHF.

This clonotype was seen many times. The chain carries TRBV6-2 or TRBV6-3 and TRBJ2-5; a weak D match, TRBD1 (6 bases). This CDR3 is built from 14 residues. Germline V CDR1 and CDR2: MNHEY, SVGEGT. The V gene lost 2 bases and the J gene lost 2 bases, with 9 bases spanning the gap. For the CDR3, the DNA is TGTGCCAGCAGTTACCGGGACATTCAAGAGACCCAGTACTTC. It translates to CASSYRDIQETQYF.

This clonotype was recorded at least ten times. The CDR3 nucleotides are TGTGCCAGCAGCCCTGGGGGGAGTCGGACAGATACGCAGTATTTT. Translation gives CASSPGGSRTDTQYF. The gene calls are TRBV12-3 or TRBV12-4 and TRBJ2-3, with a tentative D call TRBD2 (6 bases). The CDR3 consists of 15 residues. V lost 6 bases to trimming and J lost 3 bases, with 16 bases between them.

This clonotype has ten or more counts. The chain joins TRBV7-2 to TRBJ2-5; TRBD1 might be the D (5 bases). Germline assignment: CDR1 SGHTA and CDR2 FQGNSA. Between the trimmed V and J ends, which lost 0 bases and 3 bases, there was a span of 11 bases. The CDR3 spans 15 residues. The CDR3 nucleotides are TGTGCCAGCAGCTTAGCGTCAGGGATGGAAGAGACCCAGTACTTC. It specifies CASSLASGMEETQYF.